These T cell receptor beta chains were read from a single sample in a study of blood T cells in healthy people across ages. TCRdb itself ran the 5' RACE reads through MiXCR, one entry per CDR3 protein. The table includes about 1.4 million distinct CDR3 sequences, approximately 60% detected once. Sequenced sample: blood. These receptors all come from a man younger than 35 in good health. The CDR3 runs from the conserved cysteine through the conserved F or W. A D gene is named only where the DNA matches it firmly. Not every row has a clone size; where given, it reads once, few, many or a size class.

cdr3_nt cdr3_aa d_call j_call clone_size v_call
TGTGCCAGCCGTGGGGGGGTATTGGCTAACTATGGCTACACCTTC CASRGGVLANYGYTF . TRBJ1-2 . TRBV2
TGTGCCAGCAGTACGGGTCTGAATCAGCCCCAGCATTTT CASSTGLNQPQHF . TRBJ1-5 few TRBV6-5
TGTGCCAGCAGTAAAGCGGGGCAGTTCTTC CASSKAGQFF . TRBJ2-1 . TRBV6-1
TGCGCCATGGGGGACAGGTTTGGGGACTCTGGGGCCAACGTCCTGACTTTC CAMGDRFGDSGANVLTF TRBD1 TRBJ2-6 once TRBV10-2
TGTGCCATCACCGAGGACGGGCGTCATGGCTACACCTTC CAITEDGRHGYTF . TRBJ1-2 once TRBV10-3
TGTGCCAGCAGTCCACGAAACGCCGCAGGGGGGTATGAAAAACTGTTTTTT CASSPRNAAGGYEKLFF TRBD1 TRBJ1-4 . TRBV12-3/TRBV12-4
TGCGCCAGCAGCCAACTCAGGGGACGGTACGAGCAGTGCTTC CASSQLRGRYEQCF . TRBJ2-7 . TRBV4-1
TGTGCCAGCAGTAAAGGCGTCGGGAGGGGCGATAGTGAGCAGTTCTTC CASSKGVGRGDSEQFF TRBD2 TRBJ2-1 few TRBV12-3/TRBV12-4
TGTGCCAGCAGCTTGCCTAGCGGGGATAAGCAGTACTTC CASSLPSGDKQYF TRBD2 TRBJ2-5 . TRBV5-5
TGTGCCAGCAACCCCCCCGCTGGGACAGGCATCTACGAGCAGTACTTC CASNPPAGTGIYEQYF TRBD1 TRBJ2-7 few TRBV28
TGTGCCAGCAGTTTATGGCCGTTCTATGGCTACACCTTC CASSLWPFYGYTF . TRBJ1-2 few TRBV27
TGTGCCAGCAGCGTGTCCGGGACAGACCAGCCCCAGCATTTT CASSVSGTDQPQHF TRBD1 TRBJ1-5 . TRBV5-8
TGTGCCAGCAGCTTCGAGGGCTGGGGGGGGCGAGCTGAAGCTTTCTTT CASSFEGWGGRAEAFF . TRBJ1-1 . TRBV7-9
TGCAGTGCTAGAGATCTGGGACTGCCCTACAATGAGCAGTTCTTC CSARDLGLPYNEQFF . TRBJ2-1 few TRBV20-1
TGTGCCAGCAGCGCAGCGGGAGAGTACTTTTACGAGCAGTACTTC CASSAAGEYFYEQYF TRBD2 TRBJ2-7 . TRBV5-6
TGTGCCAGCAGCGCCCAGACAGGACAGCACTCCTACAATGAGCAGTTCTTC CASSAQTGQHSYNEQFF . TRBJ2-1 . TRBV5-6
TGCGCCAGCAGCCAAGACCTTGGGAGCGGGGTCGTAACTTGGTTCTTC CASSQDLGSGVVTWFF TRBD2 TRBJ2-1 . TRBV4-1
TGCAGCGCCGAGAGAAGCGGGAATTCCTACAATGAGCAGTTCTTC CSAERSGNSYNEQFF TRBD2 TRBJ2-1 few TRBV29-1
TGCGCCAGCAGCTTGGCACAGGGGGCTAACACCGGGGAGCTGTTTTTT CASSLAQGANTGELFF TRBD1 TRBJ2-2 few TRBV5-1
TGTGCCAGCAGCCCAGGGAGAGGAGGTCAGCCCCAGCATTTT CASSPGRGGQPQHF . TRBJ1-5 . TRBV4-2
TGTGCCAGCAGTCCATCTACTGGGGCCAACGTCCTGACTTTC CASSPSTGANVLTF . TRBJ2-6 many TRBV12-3/TRBV12-4
TGTGCCAGCAGGTCTTGGACAGACTACGAGCAGTACTTC CASRSWTDYEQYF . TRBJ2-7 . TRBV7-9
TGTGCCAGCAGCTTAATTACACAGGGAATTAACTATGGCTACACCTTC CASSLITQGINYGYTF . TRBJ1-2 . TRBV11-2
TGTGCTAGTACCAGGAGGGGCGGCCTAGCGGGAACCCTTTGGAGGGGTGAGCAGTTCTTC CASTRRGGLAGTLWRGEQFF TRBD2 TRBJ2-1 . TRBV12-5
TGTGCCAGTATGTCAGGGTCCACTGAAGCTTTCTTT CASMSGSTEAFF . TRBJ1-1 . TRBV19
TGCGCCAGCAGCCAAGAATGCCTAGCGGGGTACTTC CASSQECLAGYF TRBD2 TRBJ2-5 . TRBV4-1
TGTGCCAGCAGCCCCCAGCACACCGGGGAGCTGTTTTTT CASSPQHTGELFF . TRBJ2-2 few TRBV7-2
TGCAGCGTTGTTGCGTCTAGGGGAAAACTGTTTTTT CSVVASRGKLFF . TRBJ1-4 . TRBV29-1
TGCGCCAGCAGCCAAGATAGTGTGGGGGCTAATGAAAAACTGTTTTTT CASSQDSVGANEKLFF . TRBJ1-4 . TRBV4-3
TGCGCCAGCACGTGGGGGCCGAACACTGAAGCTTTCTTT CASTWGPNTEAFF . TRBJ1-1 . TRBV5-1
TGCAGTGCTAGGAGAGGACTGCAAGAGACCCAGTACTTC CSARRGLQETQYF . TRBJ2-5 once TRBV20-1
TGTGCCAGCATAGGGACAGATACCTACGAGCAGTACTTC CASIGTDTYEQYF TRBD1 TRBJ2-7 . TRBV7-9
TGTGCCAGCAGTCCCCTCGCTTCGGCCTACGAGCAGTACTTC CASSPLASAYEQYF . TRBJ2-7 few TRBV27
TGCGCCAGCAGTCCAAACCGGGACCAGGGTTTAGAGTATGGCTACACCTTC CASSPNRDQGLEYGYTF . TRBJ1-2 . TRBV5-1
TGTGCCAGCAGTAGCATAGACTCCTACGAGCAGTACTTC CASSSIDSYEQYF . TRBJ2-7 many TRBV27
TGCGCCAGCAGCGCCCACCTACAGGGGGACACTGAAGCTTTCTTT CASSAHLQGDTEAFF TRBD1 TRBJ1-1 . TRBV4-3
TGCAGCGCCCAGGGAGGCCAGACCCAGTACTTC CSAQGGQTQYF . TRBJ2-5 . TRBV20-1
TGCGCCAGCAGTCCAGAAGGGAATACGCAGTATTTT CASSPEGNTQYF . TRBJ2-3 few TRBV5-1
TGCGCCAGCAGCCAAGAGGGCCGACAGGGGGAATTCACAGATACGCAGTATTTT CASSQEGRQGEFTDTQYF TRBD1 TRBJ2-3 few TRBV4-3
TGTGCCAGCAGTGAATTAGAGGGAGGCCCGTACAATGAGCAGTTCTTC CASSELEGGPYNEQFF . TRBJ2-1 . TRBV25-1
TGTGCCAGCAGCTTAATTGCGGTTGGGACTGAAGCTTTCTTT CASSLIAVGTEAFF . TRBJ1-1 . TRBV11-2
TGCAGCGCCTCAGGGGAAGCTAACTATGGCTACACCTTC CSASGEANYGYTF . TRBJ1-2 once TRBV29-1
TGTGCCAGCAGCTTACCTCCGGGGGTTGGGGAGACCCAGTACTTC CASSLPPGVGETQYF . TRBJ2-5 . TRBV5-4
TGCAGCGTTGGTGAGGGGCCAGCCAAAAACATTCAGTACTTC CSVGEGPAKNIQYF . TRBJ2-4 . TRBV29-1
TGTGCCAGCAGTTCCATCACAGAGCAAAATCCCTACGAGCAGTACTTC CASSSITEQNPYEQYF . TRBJ2-7 few TRBV27
TGTGCCAGCAGCTTAGGGAACAGGGCTACTGGACCCCAGCATTTT CASSLGNRATGPQHF . TRBJ1-5 . TRBV7-9
TGTGCCACCAGCAGAGAGCCAGCCGCGGGGGTCGGGGAGCTGTTTTTT CATSREPAAGVGELFF TRBD2 TRBJ2-2 once TRBV15
TGTGCCAGCAGCTTAACCAAGCGGGGGATTTCGGCTGAGCAGTTCTTC CASSLTKRGISAEQFF TRBD2 TRBJ2-1 few TRBV7-2
TGTGCCAGCAGCCCGACCGGGGGCCTCTCCCACGAGCAGTACTTC CASSPTGGLSHEQYF . TRBJ2-7 few TRBV6-5
TGCAGCGTTCCAAGAGCCGGGACAGCCGCACAGGGGCTTGAAGCTTTCTTT CSVPRAGTAAQGLEAFF TRBD1 TRBJ1-1 . TRBV29-1
TGTGCCAGCAGTCGAGGGTACGCGGCCAATGAGCAGTTCTTC CASSRGYAANEQFF . TRBJ2-1 . TRBV12-3/TRBV12-4
TGTGCCACCAGTGATTCCGTCAACAGGTTGGATGGCTACACCTTC CATSDSVNRLDGYTF . TRBJ1-2 . TRBV24-1
TGCGCCAGCAGCCATCAACCCGGGACAGGGAAAAACTATGGCTACACCTTC CASSHQPGTGKNYGYTF TRBD1 TRBJ1-2 . TRBV4-1
TGTGCCACCAGTGATTCCGTACGCACTGAAGCTTTCTTT CATSDSVRTEAFF . TRBJ1-1 . TRBV24-1